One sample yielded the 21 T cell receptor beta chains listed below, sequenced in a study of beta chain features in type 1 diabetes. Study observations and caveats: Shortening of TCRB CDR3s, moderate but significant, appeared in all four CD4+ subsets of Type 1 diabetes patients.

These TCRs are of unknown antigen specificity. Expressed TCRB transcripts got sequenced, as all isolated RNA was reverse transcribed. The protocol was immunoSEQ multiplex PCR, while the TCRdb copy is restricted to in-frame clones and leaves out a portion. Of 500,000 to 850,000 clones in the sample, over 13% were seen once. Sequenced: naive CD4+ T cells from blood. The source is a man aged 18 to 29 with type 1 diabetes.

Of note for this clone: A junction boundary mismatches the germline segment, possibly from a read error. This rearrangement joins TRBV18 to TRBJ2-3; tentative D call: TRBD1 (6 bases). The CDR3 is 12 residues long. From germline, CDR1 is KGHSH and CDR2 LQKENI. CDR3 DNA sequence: TGTGCCAGCTCACCAAAACAGGGTGGAGTAATTTTT. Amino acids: CASSPKQGGVIF.

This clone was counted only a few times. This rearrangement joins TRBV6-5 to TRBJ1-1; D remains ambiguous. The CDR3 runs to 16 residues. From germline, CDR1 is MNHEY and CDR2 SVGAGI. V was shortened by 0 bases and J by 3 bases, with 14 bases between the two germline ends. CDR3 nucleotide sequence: TGTGCCAGCAGTTACTCGTTCCTCGTGGCGGACACTGAAGCTTTCTTT. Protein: CASSYSFLVADTEAFF.

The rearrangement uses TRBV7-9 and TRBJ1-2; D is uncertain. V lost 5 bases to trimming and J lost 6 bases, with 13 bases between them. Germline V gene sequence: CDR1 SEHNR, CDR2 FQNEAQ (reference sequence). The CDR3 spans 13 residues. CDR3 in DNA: TGTGCCAGCAGCCCCGAGAGGGTCCATGGCTACACCTTC. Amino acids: CASSPERVHGYTF.

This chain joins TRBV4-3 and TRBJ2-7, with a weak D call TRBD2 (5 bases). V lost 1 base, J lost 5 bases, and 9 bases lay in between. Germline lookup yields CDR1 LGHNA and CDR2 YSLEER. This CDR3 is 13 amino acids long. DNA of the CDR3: TGCGCCAGCAGCCAAGGGAGGCACGACGAGCAGTACTTC. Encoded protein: CASSQGRHDEQYF.

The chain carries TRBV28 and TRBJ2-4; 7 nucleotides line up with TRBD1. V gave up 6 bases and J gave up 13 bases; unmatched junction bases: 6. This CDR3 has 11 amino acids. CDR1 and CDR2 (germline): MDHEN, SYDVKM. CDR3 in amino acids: CASRHRQGQYF. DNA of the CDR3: TGTGCCAGCAGACACCGACAGGGACAGTACTTC.

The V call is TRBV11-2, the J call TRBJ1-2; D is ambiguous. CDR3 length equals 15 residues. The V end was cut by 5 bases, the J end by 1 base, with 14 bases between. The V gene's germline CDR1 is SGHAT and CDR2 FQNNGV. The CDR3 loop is CASSPIARINYGYTF. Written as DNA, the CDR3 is TGTGCCAGCAGCCCTATAGCCAGAATTAACTATGGCTACACCTTC. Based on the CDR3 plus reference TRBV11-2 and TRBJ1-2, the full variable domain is EAGVAQSPRYKIIEKRQSVAFWCNPISGHATLYWYQQILGQGPKLLIQFQNNGVVDDSQLPKDRFSAERLKGVDSTLKIQPAKLEDSAVYLCASSPIARINYGYTFGSGTRLTVV.

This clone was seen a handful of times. CDR3 region: CSSGLESDTQYF. CDR3 nucleotide sequence: TGCAGCTCGGGCCTCGAGAGTGATACGCAGTATTTT. This chain connects TRBV29-1 to TRBJ2-3, with no clear D. Germline V gives CDR1 SQVTM, CDR2 ANQGSEA. The CDR3 sequence is 12 residues long. Trimming pared 8 bases from V and 6 bases from J, leaving 15 bases between.

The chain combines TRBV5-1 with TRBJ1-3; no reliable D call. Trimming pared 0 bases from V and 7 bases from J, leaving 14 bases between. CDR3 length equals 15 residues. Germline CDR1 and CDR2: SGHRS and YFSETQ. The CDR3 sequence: CASSLAQSGQNTIYF. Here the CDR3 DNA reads TGCGCCAGCAGCTTGGCTCAGTCGGGTCAGAACACCATATATTTT.

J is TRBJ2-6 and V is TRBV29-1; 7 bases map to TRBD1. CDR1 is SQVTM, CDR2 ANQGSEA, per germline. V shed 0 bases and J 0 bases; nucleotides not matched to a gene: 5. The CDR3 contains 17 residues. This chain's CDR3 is CSVEERQGHSGANVLTF. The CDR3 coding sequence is TGCAGCGTTGAAGAAAGACAGGGCCACTCTGGGGCCAACGTCCTGACTTTC.

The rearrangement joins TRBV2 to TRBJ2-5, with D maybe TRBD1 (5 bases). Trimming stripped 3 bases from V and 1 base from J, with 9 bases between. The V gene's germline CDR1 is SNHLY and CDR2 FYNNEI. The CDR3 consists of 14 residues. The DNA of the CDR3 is TGTGCCAGCAGTGACGGCAGGGTCCAAGAGACCCAGTACTTC. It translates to CASSDGRVQETQYF.

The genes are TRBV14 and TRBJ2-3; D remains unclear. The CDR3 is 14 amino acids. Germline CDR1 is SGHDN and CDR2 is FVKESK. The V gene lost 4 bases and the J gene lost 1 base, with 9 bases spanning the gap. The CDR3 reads CASSPAWGTDTQYF. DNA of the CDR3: TGTGCCAGCAGCCCCGCCTGGGGCACAGATACGCAGTATTTT.

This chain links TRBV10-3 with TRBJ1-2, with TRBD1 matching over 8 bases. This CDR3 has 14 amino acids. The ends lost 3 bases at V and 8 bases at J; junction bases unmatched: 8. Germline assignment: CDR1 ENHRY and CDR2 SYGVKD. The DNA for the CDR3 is TGTGCCATCAGTGACTCCGGACAGGGATTGGGCTACACCTTC. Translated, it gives CAISDSGQGLGYTF.

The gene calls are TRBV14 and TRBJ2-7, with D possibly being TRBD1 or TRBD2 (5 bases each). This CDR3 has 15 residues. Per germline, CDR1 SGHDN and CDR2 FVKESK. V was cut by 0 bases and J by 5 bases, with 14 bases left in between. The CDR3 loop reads CASSQDWQGPHEQYF. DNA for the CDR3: TGTGCCAGCAGCCAAGACTGGCAGGGACCCCACGAGCAGTACTTC.

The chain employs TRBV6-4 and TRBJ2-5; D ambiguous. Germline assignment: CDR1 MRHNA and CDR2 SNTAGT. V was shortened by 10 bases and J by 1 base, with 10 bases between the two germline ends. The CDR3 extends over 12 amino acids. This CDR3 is CAILGIQETQYF. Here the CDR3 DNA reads TGTGCCATCCTGGGGATCCAAGAGACCCAGTACTTC.

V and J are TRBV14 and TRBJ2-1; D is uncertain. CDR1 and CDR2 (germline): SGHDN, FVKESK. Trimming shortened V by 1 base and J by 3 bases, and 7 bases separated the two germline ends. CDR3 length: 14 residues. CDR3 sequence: CASSQGFVYNEQFF. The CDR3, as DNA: TGTGCCAGCAGCCAAGGGTTTGTCTACAATGAGCAGTTCTTC.

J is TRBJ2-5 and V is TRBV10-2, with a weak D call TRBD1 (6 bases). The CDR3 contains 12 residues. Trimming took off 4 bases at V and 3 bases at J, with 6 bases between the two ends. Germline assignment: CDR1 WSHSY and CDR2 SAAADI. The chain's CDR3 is CASSAGEETQYF. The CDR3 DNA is TGCGCCAGCAGTGCAGGGGAAGAGACCCAGTACTTC.

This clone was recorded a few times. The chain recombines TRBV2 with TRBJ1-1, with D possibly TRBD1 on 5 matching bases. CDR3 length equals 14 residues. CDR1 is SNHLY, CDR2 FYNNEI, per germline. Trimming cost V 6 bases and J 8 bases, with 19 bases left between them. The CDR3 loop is CASSGGPGGIEAFF. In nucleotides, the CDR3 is TGTGCCAGCAGCGGGGGACCCGGGGGGATCGAAGCTTTCTTT.

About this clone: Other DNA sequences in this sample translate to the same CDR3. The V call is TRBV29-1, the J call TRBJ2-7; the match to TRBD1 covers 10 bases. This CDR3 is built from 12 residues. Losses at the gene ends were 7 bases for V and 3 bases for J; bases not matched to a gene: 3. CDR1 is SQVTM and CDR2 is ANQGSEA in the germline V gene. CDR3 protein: CSARDRGYEQYF. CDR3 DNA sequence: TGCAGCGCCCGGGACAGGGGCTACGAGCAGTACTTC.

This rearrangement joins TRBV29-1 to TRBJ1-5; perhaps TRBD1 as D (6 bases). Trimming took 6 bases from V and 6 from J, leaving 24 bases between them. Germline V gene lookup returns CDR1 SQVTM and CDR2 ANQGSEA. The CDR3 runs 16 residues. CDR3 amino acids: CSVALGGGALGQPQHF. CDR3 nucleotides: TGCAGCGTGGCCTTAGGGGGAGGGGCGCTGGGTCAGCCCCAGCATTTT.

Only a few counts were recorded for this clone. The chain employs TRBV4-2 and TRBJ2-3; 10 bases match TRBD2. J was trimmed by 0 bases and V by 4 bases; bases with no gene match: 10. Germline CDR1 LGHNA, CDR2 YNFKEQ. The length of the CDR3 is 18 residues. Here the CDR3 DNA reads TGTGCCAGCAGCCCTAGCGGGGGCCCCCTTATGAGCACAGATACGCAGTATTTT. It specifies CASSPSGGPLMSTDTQYF.

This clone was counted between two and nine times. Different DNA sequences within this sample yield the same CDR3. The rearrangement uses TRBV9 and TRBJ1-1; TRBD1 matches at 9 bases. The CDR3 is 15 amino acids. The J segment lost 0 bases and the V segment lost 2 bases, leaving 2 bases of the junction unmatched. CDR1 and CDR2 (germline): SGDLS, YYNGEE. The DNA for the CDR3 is TGTGCCAGCAGCGTGGGACAGGGACTGAACACTGAAGCTTTCTTT. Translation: CASSVGQGLNTEAFF.